These 18 T cell receptor beta chains share one sample of origin, sequenced in a study of CD8+ T cells in alopecia areata. Treatment meaning: oral pan-JAK inhibitor, 5-10 mg twice daily. RNA, once extracted, was reverse transcribed into cDNA for use as the sequencing template. The protocol was immunoSEQ multiplex PCR, while the TCRdb copy is restricted to in-frame clones and leaves out a portion. The table lists about 120,000 clones, approximately 55% of them singletons. Sequencing used CD4+ T cells sorted from blood, obtained at week 24, from a patient treated with tofacitinib. The receptor source for this set is a human donor with alopecia areata.

The J gene is TRBJ1-1, the V gene TRBV30; maybe TRBD1 (6 bases). The CDR3 consists of 13 residues. Between the trimmed V and J ends, which lost 4 bases and 4 bases, there was a span of 13 bases. Per germline, CDR1 GTSNPN and CDR2 SVGIG (reference sequence). CDR3 DNA: TGTGCCTGGAACCGGGGGCTGGGCACTGAAGCTTTCTTT. This gives the protein CAWNRGLGTEAFF.

The rearrangement uses TRBV29-1 and TRBJ1-1, with D perhaps matching TRBD1 (5 bases). The CDR3 runs 13 residues. V was cut by 2 bases and J by 5 bases, with 12 bases left in between. Germline V CDR1 and CDR2: SQVTM, ANQGSEA. The CDR3 loop is CSVEKGRGTEAFF. The CDR3 DNA reads as TGCAGCGTTGAAAAGGGGCGCGGGACTGAAGCTTTCTTT.

The CDR3 loop reads CAISRGQGETEAFF. In DNA form, the CDR3 reads TGTGCCATCAGTAGAGGACAGGGTGAGACTGAAGCTTTCTTT. The rearrangement uses TRBV10-3 and TRBJ1-1, with 8 positions matching TRBD1. V dropped 5 bases and J dropped 5; count of bases not matched to a gene: 7. CDR3 length: 14 residues. Germline V gene data show CDR1 as ENHRY and CDR2 as SYGVKD.

This rearrangement joins TRBV4-2 to TRBJ2-2; D gene unclear. Deletions cut 1 base from V and 5 bases from J, with 11 bases between. CDR1 LGHNA and CDR2 YNFKEQ come from the germline V gene. The CDR3 covers 15 residues. For the CDR3, the DNA is TGTGCCAGCAGCCAAGGTGCCGCCCGTACCGGGGAGCTGTTTTTT. Translated, it gives CASSQGAARTGELFF.

This clone has just a few counts. The rearrangement links TRBV2 to TRBJ2-5; 9 bases map to TRBD1. CDR3 size: 16 residues. CDR1 and CDR2 (germline): SNHLY, FYNNEI. J was trimmed by 4 bases and V by 5 bases; bases with no gene match: 11. This chain's CDR3 is CASSRIGTGSRETQYF. In nucleotides, the CDR3 is TGTGCCAGCAGTCGAATCGGGACAGGGTCCCGAGAGACCCAGTACTTC.

CDR3 sequence (DNA): TGTGCCAGCAGCCTGGGGACAGGTATAAATCAGCCCCAGCATTTT. Translation: CASSLGTGINQPQHF. This chain links TRBV11-2 with TRBJ1-5; TRBD1 agrees at 8 bases. The germline gives CDR1 SGHAT, CDR2 FQNNGV. V lost 5 bases to trimming and J lost 4 bases; unmatched junction nucleotides: 7. The CDR3 sequence is 15 residues long.

This clone was detected only once. V usage is TRBV2 and J usage is TRBJ1-2; 10 positions agree with TRBD1. Unmatched junction bases numbered 7, after V lost 6 bases and J lost 6 bases. The CDR3 sequence is 14 residues long. Germline CDR1 is SNHLY and CDR2 is FYNNEI. The CDR3 region is CASSRRQGADGYTF. The CDR3 DNA follows: TGTGCCAGCAGCCGAAGACAGGGGGCTGATGGCTACACCTTC.

This chain joins TRBV29-1 and TRBJ2-7; 7 nucleotides line up with TRBD1. Germline V lookup: CDR1 SQVTM, CDR2 ANQGSEA. CDR3 size: 13 residues. The V gene end was trimmed by 5 bases and the J gene end by 4 bases; junction bases not matched to a gene: 8. Written as DNA, the CDR3 is TGCAGCGTTAAAACAGGGGAAGCTTACGAGCAGTACTTC. This gives the protein CSVKTGEAYEQYF.

This clone was detected only once. V usage is TRBV10-3 and J usage is TRBJ1-2; 8 positions agree with TRBD1. Losses at the gene ends were 3 bases for V and 3 bases for J; bases not matched to a gene: 12. The CDR3 has 17 amino acids. Per the germline V gene, CDR1 is ENHRY and CDR2 is SYGVKD. The CDR3 loop is CAISEPSGTGRDYGYTF. CDR3 bases: TGTGCCATCAGTGAACCCTCCGGGACAGGCAGGGACTATGGCTACACCTTC.

This clone was counted between two and nine times. The chain recombines TRBV13 with TRBJ2-3; tentatively, D is TRBD1 or TRBD2 (5 bases each). This CDR3 has 10 residues. Germline CDR1 is PRHDT and CDR2 is FYEKMQ (reference sequence). The V end was cut by 8 bases, the J end by 5 bases, with 5 bases between. This CDR3 reads CASGGDTQYF. As DNA, the CDR3 is TGTGCCAGCGGGGGAGATACGCAGTATTTT.

The chain employs TRBV30 and TRBJ2-7; D remains unclear. Germline CDR1 is GTSNPN and CDR2 is SVGIG (reference sequence). CDR3 length: 11 amino acids. The V gene lost 5 bases and the J gene lost 7 bases, with 12 bases spanning the gap. The CDR3 region has the DNA TGTGCCTGGGAGACGGGCGGAGAGCAGTACTTC. Its translation: CAWETGGEQYF.

The V and J genes are TRBV6-1 and TRBJ1-5, with D maybe TRBD1 (6 bases). CDR1 and CDR2 (germline): MNHNS, SASEGT. V dropped 2 bases and J dropped 9 bases, with 17 bases sitting between them. The length of the CDR3 is 15 residues. The CDR3, as DNA: TGTGCCAGCAGTGAACCCGGCGGCAGGGGAGGGCCCCAGCATTTT. Translation: CASSEPGGRGGPQHF.

The sample holds a few counts of this clone. The chain carries TRBV30 and TRBJ2-1, with D hard to call. Germline CDR1 reads GTSNPN; CDR2 reads SVGIG (reference sequence). The V and J ends lost 0 bases and 13 bases respectively, with 10 bases between them. This CDR3 region has 11 residues. This chain's CDR3 is CAWSVLGPQFF. The CDR3 DNA reads as TGTGCCTGGAGTGTACTCGGGCCCCAGTTCTTC.

The chain combines TRBV30 with TRBJ1-1, with 7 bases that match TRBD1. The germline gives CDR1 GTSNPN, CDR2 SVGIG (reference sequence). CDR3 size: 14 residues. V gave up 0 bases and J gave up 3 bases; unmatched junction bases: 4. In DNA form, the CDR3 reads TGTGCCTGGAGTGTACAGAGGGGGCACACTGAAGCTTTCTTT. It yields the protein CAWSVQRGHTEAFF.

The CDR3 spells CASSPGRNTEAFF. CDR3 DNA sequence: TGTGCCAGCTCACCGGGTAGGAACACTGAAGCTTTCTTT. The J gene is TRBJ1-1, the V gene TRBV18, with D hard to call. CDR3 length: 13 amino acids. In germline, CDR1 is KGHSH, CDR2 LQKENI. V was trimmed by 3 bases and J by 1 base, leaving 6 bases between them.

Details on this clone: The sample holds other DNA sequences that translate to the same CDR3. The chain is built from TRBV27 and TRBJ2-2; weak D call: TRBD1 (5 bases). Germline-derived CDR1 and CDR2 are MNHEY and SMNVEV (reference sequence). The CDR3 contains 15 residues. V was cut by 5 bases and J by 1 base, with 11 bases left in between. The CDR3 reads CASSPRTGNTGELFF. The CDR3 bases are TGTGCCAGCAGTCCGCGCACAGGGAACACCGGGGAGCTGTTTTTT.

This chain connects TRBV7-8 to TRBJ2-5, with D tentatively TRBD2 (6 bases). Trimming took 1 base from V and 5 from J, leaving 14 bases between them. This CDR3 has 15 amino acids. Per the germline V gene, CDR1 is SGHVS and CDR2 is FQNEAQ. CDR3 sequence: CASSLEWAGRETQYF. The CDR3 DNA sequence: TGTGCCAGCAGCTTAGAGTGGGCAGGGAGGGAGACCCAGTACTTC.

The rearrangement uses TRBV15 and TRBJ2-5; TRBD2 aligns across 8 bases. This CDR3 contains 15 residues. From germline, CDR1 is LNHNV and CDR2 YYDKDF (reference sequence). The V segment lost 3 bases and the J segment 5 bases; nucleotides outside the gene matches: 8. The CDR3 reads CATSRTRGEWETQYF. In nucleotides, the CDR3 is TGTGCCACCAGCAGGACGCGGGGGGAGTGGGAGACCCAGTACTTC.